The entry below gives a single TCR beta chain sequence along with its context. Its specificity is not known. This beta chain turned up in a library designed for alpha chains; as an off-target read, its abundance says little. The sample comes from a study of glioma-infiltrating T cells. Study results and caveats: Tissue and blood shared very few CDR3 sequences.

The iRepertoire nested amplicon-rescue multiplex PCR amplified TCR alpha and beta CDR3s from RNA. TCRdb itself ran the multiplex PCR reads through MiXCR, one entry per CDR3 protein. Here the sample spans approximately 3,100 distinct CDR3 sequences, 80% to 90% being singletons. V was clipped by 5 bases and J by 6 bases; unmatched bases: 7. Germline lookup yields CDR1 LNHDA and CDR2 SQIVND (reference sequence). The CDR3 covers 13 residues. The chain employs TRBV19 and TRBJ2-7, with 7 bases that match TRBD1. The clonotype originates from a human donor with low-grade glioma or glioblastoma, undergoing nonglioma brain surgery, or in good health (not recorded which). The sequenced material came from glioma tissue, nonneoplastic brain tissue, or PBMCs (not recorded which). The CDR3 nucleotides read TGTGCCAGTAGTTCACAGGGGAGTGGCGAGCAGTACTTC. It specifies CASSSQGSGEQYF.